These 31 T cell receptor beta chains were sequenced from one sample in a study of cytomegalovirus exposure and HLA in healthy donors. This PCR relied on a set of 60 Vbeta primers and 13 Jbeta primers. Data came from immunoSEQ multiplex PCR; TCRdb stores just in-frame clones and leaves some out. This sample has approximately 150,000 clones, with more than 75% found just once. Sequenced input: PBMCs. Source of these receptors: a man in his thirties or forties in good health and CMV-seropositive.

About this clone itself: The junction departs from germline at one end; a sequencing error may be responsible. The chain joins TRBV7-9 to TRBJ2-3; 10 bases match TRBD2. Germline CDR1 and CDR2: SEHNR and FQNEAQ (reference sequence). This CDR3 is 13 amino acids long. The CDR3 DNA reads TGTTCCAGCAGCCTAGCGGGAGCAGATACGCAGTATTTT. The encoded protein is CSSSLAGADTQYF.

The chain couples TRBV7-3 to TRBJ2-1, with 11 bases aligning to TRBD2. The V and J ends lost 0 bases and 4 bases, in that order; junction bases with no gene match: 5. The CDR3 is 17 amino acids. CDR1 and CDR2 (germline): SGHTA, FQGTGA. In DNA form, the CDR3 reads TGTGCCAGCAGCTTAACGCCGCGACTAGCGGGATACAATGAGCAGTTCTTC. Its translation is CASSLTPRLAGYNEQFF.

The V call is TRBV11-3, the J call TRBJ2-2; 7 bases fit TRBD1. Germline CDR1 is SGHNT and CDR2 is YENEEA. This CDR3 has 15 amino acids. V gave up 7 bases and J gave up 4 bases; unmatched junction bases: 9. The CDR3 protein is CASTLDRTFTGELFF. CDR3 nucleotide sequence: TGTGCCAGCACCCTGGACAGGACTTTCACCGGGGAGCTGTTTTTT.

This clone appeared once. This sequence joins TRBV6-1 and TRBJ2-1, with D possibly TRBD2 on 6 matching bases. CDR1 MNHNS and CDR2 SASEGT come from the germline V gene. The CDR3 loop spans 13 amino acids. The germline V and J ends were trimmed by 9 bases and 1 base, with 10 bases remaining between them. CDR3 nucleotides: TGTGCCAGTCTTAGCGGTTCCTACAATGAGCAGTTCTTC. Protein product: CASLSGSYNEQFF.

This chain uses TRBV7-6 with TRBJ2-4, with 7 bases matching TRBD1. The V segment lost 5 bases and the J segment 2 bases; nucleotides outside the gene matches: 12. CDR1 is SGHVS and CDR2 is FNYEAQ in the germline V gene. This CDR3 has 17 amino acids. DNA of the CDR3: TGTGCCAGCAGCGCCCGCCCGACAGGGCTGACCAAAAACATTCAGTACTTC. It yields the protein CASSARPTGLTKNIQYF.

The chain employs TRBV4-2 and TRBJ2-2; 8 positions agree with TRBD2. CDR3 length: 18 amino acids. Trimming took 2 bases from V and 2 from J; bases not matched to a gene: 10. Germline V gives CDR1 LGHNA, CDR2 YNFKEQ. CDR3 DNA: TGTGCCAGCAGCCAAAGTGGGATAGCGGGACTAAACACCGGGGAGCTGTTTTTT. It specifies CASSQSGIAGLNTGELFF.

V is TRBV29-1 and J is TRBJ1-1, with D perhaps matching TRBD1 (5 bases). Germline V gene sequence: CDR1 SQVTM, CDR2 ANQGSEA. Trimming removed 3 bases at V and 4 bases at J, with 12 bases between. The CDR3 contains 13 residues. The CDR3 DNA is TGCAGCGTTGACGATTGGGGCGGCACTGAAGCTTTCTTT. Amino acid sequence: CSVDDWGGTEAFF.

The chain couples TRBV12-2 to TRBJ2-7; the table's TRBD2 call for D was not verified on the DNA. TRBV12-2 is a recognized pseudogene. The CDR3 spans 18 residues. CDR3 nucleotides: TGTGCAAGTCGCTTAGTGCCATTACTAGCGGGGATTTCCTACGAGCAGTACGTC. Residues: CASRLVPLLAGISYEQYV.

The rearrangement joins TRBV11-3 to TRBJ1-1; D is perhaps TRBD1 (5 bases). The CDR3 is made up of 14 amino acids. V was clipped by 3 bases and J by 0 bases, with 8 bases between them. Germline V CDR1 and CDR2: SGHNT, YENEEA. The DNA of the CDR3 is TGTGCCAGCAGCTTGGAGGGGCTGAACACTGAAGCTTTCTTT. It specifies CASSLEGLNTEAFF.

Comments on this clone: A read error may account for a junction end that differs from germline. The chain has TRBV7-7 and TRBJ2-1; TRBD1 matches at 10 bases. CDR1 and CDR2 (germline): SSHAT, FNYEAQ (reference sequence). This CDR3 is 15 amino acids long. DNA of the CDR3: TGTGCTAGCAGCTTAGACAGGGGGCTGTACAATGAGCAGTTCTTC. Protein sequence: CASSLDRGLYNEQFF.

As concerns this clone: Its ends do not fully match the called genes, so a read error is possible. J is TRBJ2-1 and V is TRBV7-9, with D perhaps TRBD2 (5 bases). CDR1 is SEHNR, CDR2 FQNEAQ, per germline (reference sequence). The length of the CDR3 is 14 residues. This CDR3 is CASSLDTSYSEQFF. The CDR3 coding sequence is TGTGCCAGCAGCTTAGACACTAGTTACAGTGAGCAGTTCTTC.

A word on this clone: This sample also contains other DNA sequences that code for the same CDR3. The chain couples TRBV18 to TRBJ2-3; perhaps TRBD2 as D (5 bases). CDR1 and CDR2 from the germline V gene are KGHSH and LQKENI. Trimming cost V 6 bases and J 2 bases, with 12 bases left between them. This CDR3 region has 14 residues. CDR3 DNA: TGTGCCAGCTCCCCCAGCGGACTCACAGATACGCAGTATTTT. It yields the protein CASSPSGLTDTQYF.

Comments on this clone: One end of the junction varies from germline; a read error may be responsible. V gene TRBV5-5 combines with J gene TRBJ2-5; 13 nucleotides agree with TRBD2. Germline lookup yields CDR1 SGHKS and CDR2 YYEKEE (reference sequence). The CDR3 sequence is 16 residues long. CDR3 DNA sequence: TGCGCCAGCAGCCATGGGACTAGCGGGATCTTGGAGACCCAGTACTTC. It specifies CASSHGTSGILETQYF.

This chain's CDR3 is CASSLVPGIRSGYTF. CDR3 DNA sequence: TGTGCCAGCAGCTTAGTCCCAGGTATCCGTAGTGGCTACACCTTC. The chain couples TRBV11-2 to TRBJ1-2, with D unresolved. Germline loops: CDR1 SGHAT, CDR2 FQNNGV. The ends were cut back, 1 base at V and 7 bases at J, with 16 bases in the middle. CDR3 length: 15 amino acids.

The V call is TRBV6-5, the J call TRBJ1-3, with D perhaps matching TRBD1 (5 bases). The CDR3 consists of 16 residues. Germline V gives CDR1 MNHEY, CDR2 SVGAGI. Trimming shortened V by 3 bases and J by 0 bases, and 12 bases separated the two germline ends. The CDR3 DNA sequence: TGTGCCAGCAGTTATACCCGACAGAGCTCTGGAAACACCATATATTTT. It translates to CASSYTRQSSGNTIYF.

The chain employs TRBV19 and TRBJ1-5, with D possibly being TRBD1 (6 bases). The V end lost 3 bases, the J end lost 1 base, and 10 bases lay between the germline ends. Germline V lookup: CDR1 LNHDA, CDR2 SQIVND (reference sequence). There are 15 residues in the CDR3. The CDR3 DNA sequence: TGTGCCAGTAGTATCGGGACAAGGAGCAATCAGCCCCAGCATTTT. As protein: CASSIGTRSNQPQHF.

This chain links TRBV7-2 with TRBJ2-2; 7 bases line up with TRBD1. Germline CDR1 SGHTA, CDR2 FQGNSA. With V trimmed by 3 bases and J by 3 bases, 10 bases remained unmatched. The length of the CDR3 is 17 residues. CDR3 sequence reads: CASSFRGLSSYTGELFF. The CDR3 DNA sequence: TGTGCCAGCAGCTTTAGGGGGCTCTCATCGTACACCGGGGAGCTGTTTTTT.

The J gene is TRBJ2-3, the V gene TRBV27; 8 bases align to TRBD1. Trimming cost V 4 bases and J 2 bases; bases outside gene matches: 8. This CDR3 comprises 16 residues. Germline CDR1 and CDR2: MNHEY and SMNVEV (reference sequence). The DNA for the CDR3 is TGTGCCAGCAGTTCCAACTACAGGGGGGCCACAGATACGCAGTATTTT. Its translation: CASSSNYRGATDTQYF.

The chain recombines TRBV4-1 with TRBJ2-1, with 12 nucleotides matching TRBD2. Germline CDR1 reads MGHRA; CDR2 reads YSYEKL. This CDR3 spans 16 amino acids. Germline trimming cut 3 bases from V and 6 bases from J; bases unmatched to any gene: 6. The CDR3 loop reads CASSHPLAGGSNEQFF. The CDR3 DNA is TGCGCCAGCAGCCACCCACTAGCGGGAGGTAGCAATGAGCAGTTCTTC.

The table lists this clone with a few counts. V and J are TRBV5-1 and TRBJ1-3; the match to TRBD1 covers 7 bases. The CDR3 loop spans 14 amino acids. Germline CDR1 is SGHRS and CDR2 is YFSETQ. Trimming took 4 bases from V and 1 from J; bases not matched to a gene: 2. The CDR3 protein is CASSVTGSGNTIYF. For the CDR3, the DNA is TGCGCCAGCAGCGTGACAGGGTCTGGAAACACCATATATTTT.

The chain employs TRBV7-9 and TRBJ1-6; perhaps TRBD1 as D (5 bases). The CDR3 consists of 14 residues. Trimming stripped 5 bases from V and 7 bases from J, with 12 bases between. Looked up from germline, CDR1 is SEHNR and CDR2 is FQNEAQ (reference sequence). CDR3: CASSLTDLNSPLHF. The CDR3 DNA reads as TGTGCCAGCAGCCTGACAGATCTCAATTCACCCCTCCACTTT.

The CDR3 here is CASNRGQQETQYF. CDR3 bases: TGTGCCAGTAACCGAGGCCAACAAGAGACCCAGTACTTC. J is TRBJ2-5 and V is TRBV5-8; D is uncertain. V dropped 8 bases and J dropped 2 bases, with 13 bases sitting between them. The germline V gene encodes CDR1 SGHTS and CDR2 YDEGEE. The CDR3 loop spans 13 amino acids.

The rearrangement links TRBV27 to TRBJ2-2; TRBD2 matches 8 bases. V was clipped by 5 bases and J by 10 bases; unmatched bases: 21. CDR3 length: 18 amino acids. Looked up from germline, CDR1 is MNHEY and CDR2 is SMNVEV (reference sequence). This CDR3 is CASSPLSSSGSPPEELFF. As DNA, the CDR3 is TGTGCCAGCAGTCCCCTGTCTTCGAGCGGGAGTCCTCCTGAGGAGCTGTTTTTT.

The genes are TRBV2 and TRBJ2-5, with 9 bases aligning to TRBD1. CDR1 and CDR2 from the germline V gene are SNHLY and FYNNEI. The V and J ends lost 6 bases and 5 bases, in that order; junction bases with no gene match: 7. The CDR3 runs to 14 residues. This CDR3 reads CASRDRGGGETQYF. CDR3 in DNA: TGTGCCAGCAGGGACAGGGGAGGGGGGGAGACCCAGTACTTC.

V and J are TRBV6-1 and TRBJ1-4; TRBD1 aligns across 9 bases. J lost 4 bases, V lost 6 bases, and 3 bases had no gene match. The CDR3 spans 14 residues. From germline, CDR1 is MNHNS and CDR2 SASEGT. CDR3 loop: CASRQGAINEKLFF. Written as DNA, the CDR3 is TGTGCCAGCAGACAGGGGGCAATTAATGAAAAACTGTTTTTT.

This chain joins TRBV14 and TRBJ2-3, with TRBD2 matching over 14 bases. This CDR3 has 15 residues. Per germline, CDR1 SGHDN and CDR2 FVKESK. After removal of 5 bases from V and 5 bases from J, the junction contained 3 bases not matched to a gene. In DNA, the CDR3 is TGTGCCAGCAGCTCGACTAGCGGGAGGGGAGATACGCAGTATTTT. It encodes CASSSTSGRGDTQYF.

V usage is TRBV19 and J usage is TRBJ1-1; TRBD1 matches 7 bases. The trim removed 7 bases at V and 3 bases at J, leaving 11 bases unmatched. This CDR3 region has 15 residues. Germline CDR1 and CDR2: LNHDA and SQIVND (reference sequence). Written as DNA, the CDR3 is TGTGCCAGTATTAACAGGGGCTACGCGGACACTGAAGCTTTCTTT. Translated, it gives CASINRGYADTEAFF.

This clone was seen only once. The gene calls are TRBV5-1 and TRBJ2-1, with TRBD1 identical over 8 bases. V gave up 0 bases and J gave up 6 bases; unmatched junction bases: 2. The CDR3 is made up of 14 amino acids. The germline V gene has CDR1 SGHRS and CDR2 YFSETQ. The CDR3 region has the DNA TGCGCCAGCAGCTTGGATGGACAGGGCAATGAGCAGTTCTTC. This encodes CASSLDGQGNEQFF. The entire variable domain, with the rest obtained from reference TRBV5-1 and TRBJ2-1, is as follows: KAGVTQTPRYLIKTRGQQVTLSCSPISGHRSVSWYQQTPGQGLQFLFEYFSETQRNKGNFPGRFSGRQFSNSRSEMNVSTLELGDSALYLCASSLDGQGNEQFFGPGTRLTVL.

This chain uses TRBV10-3 with TRBJ1-2; possible D gene TRBD1, 5 bases. CDR1 and CDR2 from the germline V gene are ENHRY and SYGVKD. The CDR3 consists of 14 residues. Trimming pared 0 bases from V and 6 bases from J, leaving 11 bases between. The CDR3 bases are TGTGCCATCAGTGAGTCCAGGGCCTTTAATGGCTACACCTTC. As protein: CAISESRAFNGYTF.

This chain links TRBV6-6 with TRBJ1-1, with 9 bases lining up with TRBD1. The V segment lost 2 bases and the J segment 6 bases; nucleotides outside the gene matches: 7. Germline V gives CDR1 MNHNY, CDR2 SVGAGI (reference sequence). There are 15 residues in the CDR3. This chain's CDR3 is CASSYTGDRVAEAFF. As DNA, the CDR3 is TGTGCCAGCAGTTACACTGGGGACAGGGTGGCTGAAGCTTTCTTT.

J is TRBJ2-7 and V is TRBV29-1, with D possibly being TRBD2 (6 bases). Germline CDR1 is SQVTM and CDR2 is ANQGSEA. The CDR3 is 13 residues long. V dropped 3 bases and J dropped 3 bases, with 12 bases sitting between them. This CDR3 is CSVDAGTNYEQYF. Here the CDR3 DNA reads TGCAGCGTTGATGCGGGAACTAACTACGAGCAGTACTTC.